Listed below are T cell receptor beta chains from one sample, sequenced in a study of cytomegalovirus exposure and HLA in healthy donors. TCRdb's copy holds only in-frame clones and misses some; the assay was immunoSEQ multiplex PCR. The table has some 150,000 clones, around four fifths seen once. The source material was PBMCs. The receptor source for this set is a woman in her fifties or sixties in good health and CMV-seronegative. CDR3s include the opening cysteine and the closing phenylalanine or tryptophan. Fields, in order: clone size, D gene, J gene, V gene, CDR3 protein, CDR3 DNA. D genes are given only for firm matches. Clone size is stated in some rows and not others, as once, few, many or a class when expanded.

. | . | TRBJ1-1 | TRBV28 | CASSLTAGLGAFF | TGTGCCAGCAGTTTAACTGCCGGGTTAGGAGCTTTCTTT
. | . | TRBJ1-4 | TRBV5-1 | CASSLGQHNEKLFF | TGCGCCAGCAGCTTGGGACAACATAATGAAAAACTGTTTTTT
. | TRBD1 | TRBJ1-4 | TRBV6-6 | CASKGTGDNEKLFF | TGTGCCAGCAAGGGGACAGGAGATAATGAAAAACTGTTTTTT
. | . | TRBJ2-1 | TRBV7-9 | CASSLADWGEQFF | TGTGCCAGCAGCTTAGCGGACTGGGGTGAGCAGTTCTTC
. | TRBD1 | TRBJ1-2 | TRBV29-1 | CSGALDRLYGYTF | TGCAGCGGGGCATTGGACAGGCTTTATGGCTACACCTTC
. | . | TRBJ2-1 | TRBV14 | CASSHSTKPFF | TGTGCCAGCAGCCATTCGACTAAACCGTTCTTC
. | TRBD1 | TRBJ2-5 | TRBV2 | CAGRDRGPETQYF | TGTGCCGGAAGAGACAGGGGGCCTGAGACCCAGTACTTC
. | TRBD1 | TRBJ1-2 | TRBV7-2 | CASSPAGQVVYGYTF | TGTGCCAGCAGCCCAGCGGGACAGGTTGTCTATGGCTACACCTTC
. | TRBD2 | TRBJ2-1 | TRBV7-9 | CASSRQLAGENNEQFF | TGTGCCAGCAGCCGGCAACTAGCGGGAGAAAACAATGAGCAGTTCTTC
. | . | TRBJ1-5 | TRBV14 | CASSLTSDQPQHF | TGTGCCAGCAGCCTAACGTCAGATCAGCCCCAGCATTTT
. | TRBD1 | TRBJ2-2 | TRBV6-1 | CASNSGTGGGELFF | TGTGCCAGCAACTCCGGGACAGGGGGCGGGGAGCTGTTTTTT
. | . | TRBJ2-7 | TRBV7-3 | CASSLGGAQSYEQYF | TGTGCCAGCAGCTTGGGGGGGGCGCAGTCCTACGAGCAGTACTTC
few | . | TRBJ2-3 | TRBV19 | CASSIGGGDLTDTQYF | TGTGCCAGTAGTATAGGCGGGGGCGACCTCACAGATACGCAGTATTTT
. | . | TRBJ1-2 | TRBV6-5 | CASTPDRANYGYTF | TGTGCCAGCACTCCGGACAGAGCTAACTATGGCTACACCTTC
. | . | TRBJ2-5 | TRBV5-6 | CASSLSNTQETQYF | TGTGCCAGCAGCTTGAGTAACACCCAAGAGACCCAGTACTTC
. | TRBD1 | TRBJ2-7 | TRBV28 | CASSPGGQGGYEQYF | TGTGCCAGCAGTCCCGGGGGACAGGGGGGCTACGAGCAGTACTTC
. | . | TRBJ1-1 | TRBV5-4 | CASSLYRDTEAFF | TGTGCCAGCAGCTTGTACAGGGACACTGAAGCTTTCTTT
. | . | TRBJ2-5 | TRBV1 | CTSSYLSGTSGRLHWTQYF | TGCACCAGCAGCTACCTTTCCGGGACTAGCGGGAGGTTACACTGGACCCAGTACTTC
. | . | TRBJ2-7 | TRBV30 | CAWGRDYEQYF | TGTGCCTGGGGCAGGGACTACGAGCAGTACTTC
. | . | TRBJ2-3 | TRBV7-2 | CASSPSVSTDTQYF | TGTGCCAGCAGCCCTAGCGTTAGCACAGATACGCAGTATTTT
. | TRBD1 | TRBJ1-5 | TRBV6-6 | CASSTPGGANQPQHF | TGTGCCAGCAGTACTCCAGGGGGCGCAAATCAGCCCCAGCATTTT
. | . | TRBJ1-2 | TRBV9 | CASSVVAGFGGYTF | TGTGCCAGCAGCGTAGTAGCGGGGTTTGGTGGCTACACCTTC
once | TRBD2 | TRBJ2-1 | TRBV27 | CASSPLLAGDEQFF | TGTGCCAGCAGTCCCCTCTTAGCGGGAGATGAGCAGTTCTTC
few | TRBD2 | TRBJ2-1 | TRBV7-9 | CASSPSLMGGNEQFF | TGTGCCAGCAGCCCTTCCCTTATGGGGGGGAATGAGCAGTTCTTC
. | . | TRBJ1-4 | TRBV7-9 | CASSFTANEKLFF | TGTGCCAGCAGCTTTACAGCTAATGAAAAACTGTTTTTT
. | . | TRBJ1-5 | TRBV6-5 | CASTATVNSNQPQHF | TGTGCCAGCACTGCTACAGTAAATAGCAATCAGCCCCAGCATTTT
. | TRBD1 | TRBJ1-2 | TRBV6-1 | CASSEIGTGFYYGYTF | TGTGCCAGCAGTGAAATCGGGACAGGGTTTTACTATGGCTACACCTTC
. | TRBD2 | TRBJ2-1 | TRBV6-5 | CASSFSRTLGRDEQFF | TGTGCCAGCAGTTTTTCACGTACCCTGGGGAGGGATGAGCAGTTCTTC
. | . | TRBJ1-1 | TRBV7-6 | CASSLVGGASEAFF | TGTGCCAGCAGCTTAGTAGGGGGGGCCTCTGAAGCTTTCTTT
few | . | TRBJ2-1 | TRBV19 | CASSYRVNEQFF | TGTGCCAGTAGTTACAGGGTTAATGAGCAGTTCTTC
once | . | TRBJ2-7 | TRBV7-9 | CASTRDGPYEQYF | TGTGCCAGCACGCGGGACGGGCCCTACGAGCAGTACTTC
. | TRBD1 | TRBJ1-5 | TRBV2 | CASSRDRGAEGNQPQHF | TGTGCCAGCAGCCGGGACAGGGGTGCGGAGGGCAATCAGCCCCAGCATTTT
. | . | TRBJ2-7 | TRBV28 | CASWGVLRDRSTYEQYF | TGTGCCAGCTGGGGGGTCTTGCGGGACCGATCAACCTACGAGCAGTACTTC